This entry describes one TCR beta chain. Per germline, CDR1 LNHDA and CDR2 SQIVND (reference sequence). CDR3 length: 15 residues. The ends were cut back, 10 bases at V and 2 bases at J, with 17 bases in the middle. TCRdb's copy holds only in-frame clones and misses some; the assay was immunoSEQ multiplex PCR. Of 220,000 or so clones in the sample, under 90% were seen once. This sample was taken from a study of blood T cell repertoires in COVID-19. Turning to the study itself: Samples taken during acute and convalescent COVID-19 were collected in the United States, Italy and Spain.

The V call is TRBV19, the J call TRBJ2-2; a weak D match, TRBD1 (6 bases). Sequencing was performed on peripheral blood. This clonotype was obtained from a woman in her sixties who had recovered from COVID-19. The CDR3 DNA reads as TGTGCCACCCAACCGGGGACAACCAACACCGGGGAGCTGTTTTTT. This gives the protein CATQPGTTNTGELFF.